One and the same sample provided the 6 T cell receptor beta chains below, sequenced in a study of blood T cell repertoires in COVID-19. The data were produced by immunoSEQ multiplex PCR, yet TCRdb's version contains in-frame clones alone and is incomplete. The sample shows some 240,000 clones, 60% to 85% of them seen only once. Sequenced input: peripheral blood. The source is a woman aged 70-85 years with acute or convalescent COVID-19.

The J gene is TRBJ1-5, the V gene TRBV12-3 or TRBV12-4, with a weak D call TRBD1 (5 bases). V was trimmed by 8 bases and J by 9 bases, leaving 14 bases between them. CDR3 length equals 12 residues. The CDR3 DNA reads TGTGCCAGCGGGGTGCCTCAGGGGCCCCAGCATTTT. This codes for CASGVPQGPQHF.

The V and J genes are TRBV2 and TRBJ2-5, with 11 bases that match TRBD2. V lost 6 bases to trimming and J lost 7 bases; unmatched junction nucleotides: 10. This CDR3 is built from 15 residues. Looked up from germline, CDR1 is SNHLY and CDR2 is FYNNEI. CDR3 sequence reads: CASRNSGGVGGTQYF. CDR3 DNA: TGTGCCAGCAGGAATAGCGGGGGGGTCGGTGGGACCCAGTACTTC.

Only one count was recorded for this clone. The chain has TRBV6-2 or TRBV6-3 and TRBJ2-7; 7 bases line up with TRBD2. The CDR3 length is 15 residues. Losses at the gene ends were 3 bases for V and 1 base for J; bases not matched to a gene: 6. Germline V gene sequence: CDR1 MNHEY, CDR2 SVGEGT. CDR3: CASSYLAGGSYEQYF. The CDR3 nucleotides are TGTGCCAGCAGTTATTTAGCGGGCGGATCCTACGAGCAGTACTTC.

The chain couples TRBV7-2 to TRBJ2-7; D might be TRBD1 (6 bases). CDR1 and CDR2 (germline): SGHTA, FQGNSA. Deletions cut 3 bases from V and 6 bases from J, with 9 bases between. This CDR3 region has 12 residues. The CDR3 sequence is CASSLQGSEQYF. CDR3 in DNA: TGTGCCAGCAGCTTGCAGGGGTCCGAGCAGTACTTC.

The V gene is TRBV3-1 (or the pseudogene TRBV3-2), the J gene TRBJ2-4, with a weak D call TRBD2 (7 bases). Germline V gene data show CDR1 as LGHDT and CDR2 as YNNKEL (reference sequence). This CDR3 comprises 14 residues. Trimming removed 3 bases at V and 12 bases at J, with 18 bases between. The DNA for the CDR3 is TGTGCCAGCAGCCAGAATATGGAGGGGGGGAGTCAGTACTTC. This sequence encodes CASSQNMEGGSQYF.

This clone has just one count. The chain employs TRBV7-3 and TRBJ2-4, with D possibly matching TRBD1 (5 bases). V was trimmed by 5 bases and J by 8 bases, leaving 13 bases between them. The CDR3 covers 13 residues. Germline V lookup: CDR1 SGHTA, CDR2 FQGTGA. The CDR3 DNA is TGTGCCAGCAGCCGCGACAGCCGGGACATTCAGTACTTC. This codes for CASSRDSRDIQYF.